The sequence of this T cell receptor (beta chain) was determined in a study of early T cells in non-severe SARS-CoV-2 infection. Study conclusions and caveats: VDJdb-based annotation leaned toward anti-spike CD8 responses and missed private and CD4 specificities.

Molecules of cDNA were individually given unique molecular identifiers that were attached to them. TCRdb recomputed calls from the 5' RACE reads with MiXCR, one row per CDR3 protein. Among some 64,000 distinct CDR3 sequences listed, around 20% were seen once. As to this clonotype: Its antigen remains unidentified.

V was cut by 3 bases and J by 0 bases, with 16 bases left in between. Germline V gene sequence: CDR1 SGHRS, CDR2 YFSETQ. The CDR3 totals 17 residues. The source of this sequence is an adult who was a healthcare worker with PCR-confirmed SARS-CoV-2 infection or an uninfected control (not recorded which). Sample: whole blood, taken at baseline. The V and J genes are TRBV5-1 and TRBJ2-1; D remains ambiguous. As DNA, the CDR3 is TGCGCCAGCAGCTGGAACTTCGAGGCAAGCTCCTACAATGAGCAGTTCTTC. This sequence encodes CASSWNFEASSYNEQFF.